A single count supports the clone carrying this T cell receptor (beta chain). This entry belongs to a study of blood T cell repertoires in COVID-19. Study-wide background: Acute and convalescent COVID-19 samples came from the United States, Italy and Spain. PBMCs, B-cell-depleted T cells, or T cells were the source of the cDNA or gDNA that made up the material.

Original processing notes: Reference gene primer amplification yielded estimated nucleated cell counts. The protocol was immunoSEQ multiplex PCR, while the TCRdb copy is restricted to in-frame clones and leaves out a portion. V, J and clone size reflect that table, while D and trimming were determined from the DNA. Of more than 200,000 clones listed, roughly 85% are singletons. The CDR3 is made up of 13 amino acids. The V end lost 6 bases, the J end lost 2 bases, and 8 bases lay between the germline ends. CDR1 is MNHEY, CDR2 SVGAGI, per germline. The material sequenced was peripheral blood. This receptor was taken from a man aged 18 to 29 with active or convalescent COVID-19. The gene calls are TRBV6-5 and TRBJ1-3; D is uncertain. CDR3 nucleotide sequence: TGTGCCAGCAGAGGCGGCGCTGGAAACACCATATATTTT. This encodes CASRGGAGNTIYF.